This T cell receptor (beta chain) was captured by sequencing in a study of human T cells and chemical hapten exposure. Study-level results: DPC sensitization did not alter TCRs above 1 in 1000 frequency.

Notes on this clonotype: Its antigen remains unknown.

TCRdb redid the calling of the 5' RACE reads with MiXCR, one entry per CDR3 protein. The sample carries under 150,000 distinct CDR3 sequences, more than 15% recorded once. Blood, whole and unfractionated, served as the source for total RNA extraction. Trimming left V 6 bases short and J 7 bases short, with 16 bases between. The CDR3 has 12 residues. CDR1 and CDR2 from the germline V gene are DFQATT and SNEGSKA (reference sequence). The chain uses TRBV20-1 and TRBJ2-7; no firm D call. The origin of this receptor is a human donor in good health. CDR3 coding DNA: TGCAGTGCGATTATGGGCTCGGATGAGCAGTACTTC. This sequence encodes CSAIMGSDEQYF.